The next 27 T cell receptor beta chains were all read from a single sample in a study of tumor-infiltrating lymphocytes in primary liver carcinoma (dated by TCRdb to between 2016 and 2019). These reads were obtained on an Illumina HiSeq 2500. TCRbeta-specific cDNA was reverse-transcribed from 500 ng total RNA using a constant-region primer and ProtoScript II reverse transcriptase. The TCRbeta libraries were prepared through three rounds of nested multiplex PCR following a slightly modified ARM-PCR procedure. Each of the first two PCR rounds ran for around 11 cycles and used multiplex TRBV1-TRBV30 forward primers together with a Cbeta reverse primer. TCRdb took the public reads, trimmed them with fastp at Q25, ran MiXCR for clone calling and kept in-frame beta chains. One record per CDR3 amino acid sequence lists the most common genes and DNA. The sample includes 55,000 to 65,000 distinct CDR3 sequences, with around 64% observed a single time. The ten largest clones add up to 57% of the sample.

Total RNA and DNA were co-extracted without cell sorting from 20-30 mg of bulk tissue using the AllPrep DNA/RNA mini kit. Input material: liver tumor tissue from sampling region 2. Read against the paper, the sample's cell subset or site label means: tumor region T2, inferior pole. These receptors were obtained from a man aged 40-55 years with primary liver carcinoma and hepatitis B virus infection.

Comment on this clonotype: Given a much more abundant clone one base away, this may be a read error. The rearrangement joins TRBV12-3 or TRBV12-4 to TRBJ2-3; D is unresolved. Trimming shortened V by 2 bases and J by 5 bases, and 11 bases separated the two germline ends. The CDR3 is 14 amino acids. The CDR3 loop reads CASSLSVRRDTQYF. CDR3 DNA sequence: TGTGCCAGCAGTTTATCGGTGCGTAGAGATACGCAGTATTTT.

As for this clonotype: A read error may explain this, as a much larger clone is one base away. V gene TRBV11-2 combines with J gene TRBJ2-1, with 12 bases matching TRBD2. In germline, CDR1 is SGHAT, CDR2 FQNNGV. The V gene end was trimmed by 0 bases and the J gene end by 15 bases; junction bases not matched to a gene: 6. The CDR3 extends over 14 amino acids. The CDR3 protein is CASSLDTSGRSRFF. The CDR3 bases are TGTGCCAGCAGCTTAGATACTAGCGGGAGGTCTCGGTTCTTC.

Comment on this clonotype: The junction differs from germline at one of its ends, possibly a read error. This chain uses TRBV7-9 with TRBJ2-1; D uncertain. The CDR3 runs to 14 residues. The germline CDR1 and CDR2 sequences are SEHNR and FQNEAQ (reference sequence). This CDR3 is CASSKSIRANEEFF. The CDR3 DNA follows: TGTGCCAGTAGTAAAAGTATCCGGGCCAATGAGGAGTTCTTC. Complete variable domain (other parts from reference TRBV7-9 and TRBJ2-1): DTGVSQNPRHKITKRGQNVTFRCDPISEHNRLYWYRQTLGQGPEFLTYFQNEAQLEKSRLLSDRFSAERPKGSFSTLEIQRTEQGDSAMYLCASSKSIRANEEFFGPGTRLTVL.

In this sample, this clonotype turned up once. One junction end disagrees with the germline gene, perhaps due to a read error. Here the CDR3 DNA reads TGTGCTAGCAGCTTAGGTGGGACAGCCCTAGGAGTCTACATCTTC. Translating gives CASSLGGTALGVYIF. This chain links TRBV11-2 with TRBJ1-2; TRBD1 matches 7 bases. The germline V gene encodes CDR1 SGHAT and CDR2 FQNNGV. CDR3 size: 15 residues.

Turning to this clonotype: The missing conserved phenylalanine or tryptophan at the end of this CDR3 makes a read error likely. The CDR3 spells CTSSYGTSGTYGQYL. For the CDR3, the DNA is TGTACCAGCAGTTATGGGACTAGCGGAACCTACGGGCAGTACCTC. The J gene is TRBJ2-7, the V gene TRBV6-5, with 11 bases identical to TRBD2. The germline V gene has CDR1 MNHEY and CDR2 SVGAGI. CDR3 length: 15 amino acids.

A note on this clonotype: A junction boundary mismatches the germline segment, possibly from a read error. This chain connects TRBV6-2 or TRBV6-3 to TRBJ2-7; a weak D match, TRBD1 (5 bases). Germline CDR1 MNHEY, CDR2 SVGEGT. The CDR3 is 15 amino acids. CDR3 amino acids: CAGSYSRTTAYEQYF. The CDR3 coding sequence is TGTGCCGGCAGTTACTCGAGGACAACAGCCTACGAGCAGTACTTC.

For this clonotype: Its ends do not fully match the called genes, so a read error is possible. The rearrangement uses TRBV28 and TRBJ2-7, with 7 bases identical to TRBD2. This CDR3 region has 17 residues. Germline V gene data show CDR1 as MDHEN and CDR2 as SYDVKM. As DNA, the CDR3 is TGTGCCAGCAGTCCCCCTGTAGAGGGAGGGCCCTCCGACGAGGAGTACTTC. Translating it yields CASSPPVEGGPSDEEYF.

The CDR3 bases are TGTGCCAGCAGTGAAACGTGGGAGCAGTACTTC. Its translation is CASSETWEQYF. The J gene is TRBJ2-7, the V gene TRBV6-1; no definite D call. The CDR3 is made up of 11 amino acids. The germline gives CDR1 MNHNS, CDR2 SASEGT. V was clipped by 2 bases and J by 7 bases, with 6 bases between them.

V and J are TRBV11-2 and TRBJ1-2; 9 bases are shared with TRBD1. The CDR3 has 15 amino acids. Per germline, CDR1 SGHAT and CDR2 FQNNGV. The CDR3 is CTSSYTGGSSPGYTF. The CDR3 region has the DNA TGTACTAGCAGCTATACAGGGGGCTCTTCCCCTGGCTACACCTTC. The full variable domain, with the rest looked up from reference TRBV11-2 and TRBJ1-2, is EAGVAQSPRYKIIEKRQSVAFWCNPISGHATLYWYQQILGQGPKLLIQFQNNGVVDDSQLPKDRFSAERLKGVDSTLKIQPAKLEDSAVYLCTSSYTGGSSPGYTFGSGTRLTVV.

This chain links TRBV29-1 with TRBJ2-5; D uncertain. V lost 4 bases to trimming and J lost 4 bases, with 16 bases between them. There are 14 residues in the CDR3. The V gene's germline CDR1 is SQVTM and CDR2 ANQGSEA. This CDR3 reads CSVADRAGGETQYF. The CDR3 nucleotides read TGCAGCGTTGCAGATCGGGCCGGTGGAGAGACCCAGTACTTC.

Comments on this clonotype: Mismatch with germline at one junction end may stem from a read error. V is TRBV29-1 and J is TRBJ1-1, with D perhaps TRBD1 (5 bases). The germline gives CDR1 SQVTM, CDR2 ANQGSEA. This CDR3 has 15 residues. CDR3 sequence: CSVGPGWGMDAETFF. In DNA, the CDR3 is TGCAGCGTTGGTCCAGGGTGGGGTATGGACGCTGAAACTTTCTTT.

Remarks on this clonotype: This is likely a read error, given that the CDR3 carries no conserved phenylalanine or tryptophan at its end. The DNA is left out, because the CDR3 cannot be placed on it with certainty; the CDR3 is given as TCRdb lists it. The chain employs TRBV4-2 and TRBJ2-1. Germline lookup yields CDR1 LGHNA and CDR2 YNFKEQ. From its first to its last residue, the CDR3 has 14 amino acids. The CDR3 loop is CASSQELETNEQLL.

This chain connects TRBV10-1 to TRBJ2-1; D may be TRBD2 (6 bases). CDR3 length: 14 residues. The germline V gene encodes CDR1 WNHNN and CDR2 SYGVQD (reference sequence). Trimming cost V 9 bases and J 4 bases, with 16 bases left between them. In DNA, the CDR3 is TGCGCCAGAGCACCCAGGCGGGGATACAATGAGCAGTTCTTC. Residues: CARAPRRGYNEQFF.

A note on this clonotype: An end of the junction differs from the germline gene, which may be a read error. The chain links TRBV14 to TRBJ2-1, with 7 bases matching TRBD1. CDR1 and CDR2 from the germline V gene are SGHDN and FVKESK. This CDR3 spans 13 amino acids. The CDR3 is CASSFRTGWGQIF. Written as DNA, the CDR3 is TGTGCCAGCAGCTTCCGTACAGGGTGGGGACAGATCTTC.

This clonotype was seen once. An end of the junction differs from the germline gene, which may be a read error. V is TRBV10-2 and J is TRBJ2-7, with D unclear. Germline V gene sequence: CDR1 WSHSY, CDR2 SAAADI. The CDR3 spans 13 residues. This CDR3 is CASDNGNSYKQYF. The DNA for the CDR3 is TGCGCCAGTGATAACGGCAACTCCTACAAGCAGTACTTC.

The chain carries TRBV4-1 and TRBJ2-1; no clear D. Germline CDR1 is MGHRA and CDR2 is YSYEKL. The CDR3 length is 15 residues. The ends were cut back, 10 bases at V and 5 bases at J, with 21 bases in the middle. The CDR3 sequence: CANSPLGNNNNEQFF. CDR3 nucleotides: TGCGCCAACAGTCCACTCGGTAACAACAACAATGAGCAGTTCTTC.

In this sample, this clonotype turned up a few times. The rearrangement joins TRBV19 to TRBJ1-5; D is ambiguous. The CDR3 extends over 13 amino acids. V was shortened by 2 bases and J by 4 bases, with 6 bases between the two germline ends. Germline loops: CDR1 LNHDA, CDR2 SQIVND (reference sequence). CDR3 in amino acids: CASSISGNQPQHF. The CDR3 DNA is TGTGCCAGTAGTATATCCGGGAATCAGCCCCAGCATTTT.

About this clonotype: One junction end does not reproduce the germline sequence, and a read error may be involved. The CDR3 DNA reads TGTGCCACCAGTTCAACACTTAGCGCTACCTACGAGCAGTACTTC. Its translation is CATSSTLSATYEQYF. The genes are TRBV12-3 or TRBV12-4 and TRBJ2-7, with a possible D match to TRBD2 (5 bases). This CDR3 comprises 15 residues.

By its share, this clonotype is medium-sized. V is TRBV6-2 or TRBV6-3 and J is TRBJ1-5, with 7 bases matching TRBD1. The J segment lost 0 bases and the V segment lost 7 bases, leaving 12 bases of the junction unmatched. Looked up from germline, CDR1 is MNHEY and CDR2 is SVGEGT. CDR3 size: 17 residues. The CDR3 DNA reads as TGTGCCAGCACCCCTACAGAGGGGGCGTATAGCAATCAGCCCCAGCATTTT. Its translation is CASTPTEGAYSNQPQHF.

This clonotype came up many times. The chain recombines TRBV5-6 with TRBJ1-1; 8 positions match TRBD1. The CDR3 spans 14 residues. The germline gives CDR1 SGHDT, CDR2 YYEEEE. V lost 4 bases and J lost 5; bases outside the gene matches: 7. The DNA for the CDR3 is TGTGCCAGCAGCGCACGACAGGGGCGGACTGAAGCTTTCTTT. Amino acid sequence: CASSARQGRTEAFF.

To note about this clonotype: Compared with germline, one end of the junction differs, possibly owing to a read error. This chain joins TRBV10-3 and TRBJ2-2; TRBD2 agrees at 7 bases. The CDR3 sequence is 14 residues long. Germline V gives CDR1 ENHRY, CDR2 SYGVKD. CDR3 bases: TGTGCTATCAGGGAGCGGGACGACACCGGGAATCTGTTTTTT. Translating it yields CAIRERDDTGNLFF.

Turning to this clonotype: Given a much more abundant clone one base away, this may be a read error. The rearrangement uses TRBV5-4 and TRBJ2-1; D remains ambiguous. CDR3 length equals 14 residues. Germline V lookup: CDR1 SGHNT, CDR2 YYREEE (reference sequence). V was cut by 3 bases and J by 6 bases, with 13 bases left in between. The CDR3 region is CASSSSGLPNEQFF. For the CDR3, the DNA is TGTGCCAGCAGCTCCTCCGGGCTCCCCAATGAGCAGTTCTTC.

By its share, this clonotype is large. The chain combines TRBV12-3 or TRBV12-4 with TRBJ2-7, with 10 bases fitting TRBD1. The CDR3 covers 15 residues. V dropped 1 base and J dropped 3; count of bases not matched to a gene: 3. The CDR3 sequence: CASSLGQGANYEQYF. CDR3 sequence (DNA): TGTGCCAGCAGTTTAGGACAGGGGGCCAACTACGAGCAGTACTTC.

About this clonotype: A read error may explain this, as a much larger clone is one base away. The V and J genes are TRBV28 and TRBJ1-2; D is unresolved. Germline CDR1 reads MDHEN; CDR2 reads SYDVKM. The CDR3 sequence is 16 residues long. This CDR3 is CASSPRTEEAYYDYTF. In DNA, the CDR3 is TGTGCCAGCAGTCCTAGGACGGAAGAGGCCTACTATGACTACACCTTC.

The CDR3 loop is CAIGGGETQYF. DNA of the CDR3: TGTGCCATCGGGGGGGGAGAGACCCAGTACTTC. The gene calls are TRBV10-3 and TRBJ2-5, with 7 bases lining up with TRBD2. This CDR3 is built from 11 residues. CDR1 is ENHRY and CDR2 is SYGVKD in the germline V gene. V dropped 8 bases and J dropped 4; count of bases not matched to a gene: 1.

The table lists this clonotype with a few counts. The chain employs TRBV10-3 and TRBJ1-2, with 8 bases that match TRBD1. Germline lookup yields CDR1 ENHRY and CDR2 SYGVKD. Trimming at V came to 3 bases and at J to 5 bases, leaving 5 bases not matched to a gene. This CDR3 spans 14 amino acids. The CDR3 is CAISEKGQAYGYTF. The CDR3 nucleotides read TGTGCCATCAGTGAAAAGGGACAGGCTTATGGCTACACCTTC.

As for this clonotype: The CDR3 carries no conserved terminal phenylalanine or tryptophan, so it likely arises from a read error. V and J are TRBV5-1 and TRBJ2-5; D remains ambiguous. The V end lost 0 bases, the J end lost 7 bases, and 4 bases lay between the germline ends. Germline V gene lookup returns CDR1 SGHRS and CDR2 YFSETQ. The CDR3 contains 11 residues. Here the CDR3 DNA reads TGCGCCAGCAGCTTGGAGGGGACCCAGTACATC. This encodes CASSLEGTQYI.